These 24 T cell receptor beta chains share one sample of origin, sequenced in a study of cytomegalovirus exposure and HLA in healthy donors. The PCR was carried out with 60 Vbeta primers and 13 Jbeta primers. Sequenced by immunoSEQ multiplex PCR; TCRdb stores in-frame clones only, minus some. The sample yields roughly 130,000 clones, 80% seen once. Sequencing used PBMCs. The receptors stem from a male donor in good health and CMV-seronegative.

The chain joins TRBV18 to TRBJ2-2; TRBD1 agrees at 7 bases. The germline gives CDR1 KGHSH, CDR2 LQKENI. J lost 5 bases, V lost 3 bases, and 9 bases had no gene match. The CDR3 runs to 16 residues. This CDR3 reads CASSPTGQPTTGELFF. The CDR3 nucleotides read TGTGCCAGCTCACCCACGGGACAGCCTACAACCGGGGAGCTGTTTTTT.

The rearrangement uses TRBV7-8 and TRBJ2-7; 8 bases are shared with TRBD1. Trimming removed 3 bases from V and 5 bases from J; junction bases left unmatched: 9. The CDR3 contains 15 residues. The V gene's germline CDR1 is SGHVS and CDR2 FQNEAQ. The CDR3 nucleotides read TGTGCCAGCAGCTTTAGAGCAGGACAGGGAGACGAGCAGTACTTC. Translation gives CASSFRAGQGDEQYF. Based on the CDR3 plus reference TRBV7-8 and TRBJ2-7, the full variable domain is GAGVSQSPRYKVAKRGQDVALRCDPISGHVSLFWYQQALGQGPEFLTYFQNEAQLDKSGLPSDRFFAERPEGSVSTLKIQRTQQEDSAVYLCASSFRAGQGDEQYFGPGTRLTVT.

Concerning this clone: The same CDR3 is also encoded by other DNA sequences in this sample. The J gene is TRBJ1-1, the V gene TRBV18, with a tentative D call TRBD1 (5 bases). Trimming pared 4 bases from V and 6 bases from J, leaving 18 bases between. Germline CDR1 is KGHSH and CDR2 is LQKENI. The CDR3 is 15 amino acids. CDR3 residues: CASSLTKQEGPEAFF. The CDR3 nucleotides read TGTGCCAGCTCACTAACGAAACAGGAGGGGCCTGAAGCTTTCTTT.

CDR3 region: CASSLNIGGWEQFF. Written as DNA, the CDR3 is TGTGCCAGCTCACTCAACATCGGGGGATGGGAGCAGTTCTTC. This chain uses TRBV18 with TRBJ2-1, with D perhaps matching TRBD2 (6 bases). Germline CDR1 KGHSH, CDR2 LQKENI. Trimming removed 4 bases at V and 10 bases at J, with 17 bases between. The CDR3 is made up of 14 amino acids.

This clone was recorded once. This chain connects TRBV27 to TRBJ1-6; D possibly corresponds to TRBD1 (6 bases). The V end lost 0 bases, the J end lost 6 bases, and 18 bases lay between the germline ends. The CDR3 runs to 18 residues. Germline assignment: CDR1 MNHEY and CDR2 SMNVEV (reference sequence). The CDR3 spells CASSLSPQTGTSNSPLHF. The DNA of the CDR3 is TGTGCCAGCAGTTTATCTCCACAGACCGGGACAAGTAATTCACCCCTCCACTTT.

This rearrangement joins TRBV5-1 to TRBJ2-6; D possibly corresponds to TRBD2 (6 bases). This CDR3 is 16 amino acids long. V was pared by 0 bases and J by 2 bases, with 9 bases between. Germline CDR1 is SGHRS and CDR2 is YFSETQ. CDR3 in amino acids: CASSLEWGAGANVLTF. The DNA for the CDR3 is TGCGCCAGCAGCTTGGAATGGGGGGCTGGGGCCAACGTCCTGACTTTC.

This clone has just a few counts. The chain employs TRBV15 and TRBJ2-7, with TRBD2 matching 7 bases. The CDR3 sequence is 14 residues long. Germline values: CDR1 LNHNV, CDR2 YYDKDF (reference sequence). Trimming cost V 5 bases and J 0 bases; bases outside gene matches: 4. The DNA for the CDR3 is TGTGCCACCAGCGGTAGCGGGCGCTCCTACGAGCAGTACTTC. Translation gives CATSGSGRSYEQYF. Drawing the rest from reference TRBV15 and TRBJ2-7, the complete variable domain is DAMVIQNPRYQVTQFGKPVTLSCSQTLNHNVMYWYQQKSSQAPKLLFHYYDKDFNNEADTPDNFQSRRPNTSFCFLDIRSPGLGDTAMYLCATSGSGRSYEQYFGPGTRLTVT.

The chain recombines TRBV15 with TRBJ2-4; TRBD1 is a possible D gene (7 bases). Per germline, CDR1 LNHNV and CDR2 YYDKDF (reference sequence). V was clipped by 1 base and J by 12 bases, with 13 bases between them. The CDR3 has 13 amino acids. The CDR3 sequence: CATSRAGQTSQYF. The CDR3 DNA reads TGTGCCACCAGCAGAGCGGGACAGACTAGTCAGTACTTC. The full variable domain, in which reference TRBV15 and TRBJ2-4 provide the parts outside the CDR3, is DAMVIQNPRYQVTQFGKPVTLSCSQTLNHNVMYWYQQKSSQAPKLLFHYYDKDFNNEADTPDNFQSRRPNTSFCFLDIRSPGLGDTAMYLCATSRAGQTSQYFGAGTRLSVL.

The chain uses TRBV2 and TRBJ1-1, with D possibly matching TRBD1 (5 bases). Germline V lookup: CDR1 SNHLY, CDR2 FYNNEI. This CDR3 is built from 13 residues. The V and J ends lost 4 bases and 0 bases respectively, with 6 bases between them. CDR3 DNA: TGTGCCAGCAGTGGGGGCATGAACACTGAAGCTTTCTTT. Translating it yields CASSGGMNTEAFF. Combining the CDR3 with reference TRBV2 and TRBJ1-1 gives the whole variable domain EPEVTQTPSHQVTQMGQEVILRCVPISNHLYFYWYRQILGQKVEFLVSFYNNEISEKSEIFDDQFSVERPDGSNFTLKIRSTKLEDSAMYFCASSGGMNTEAFFGQGTRLTVV.

The gene calls are TRBV27 and TRBJ2-7, with 8 positions matching TRBD1. CDR3 length: 12 residues. Trimming cost V 8 bases and J 5 bases; bases outside gene matches: 5. Germline values: CDR1 MNHEY, CDR2 SMNVEV (reference sequence). The CDR3 here is CASRTGSNEQYF. The CDR3 DNA reads as TGTGCCAGCCGGACAGGGTCCAACGAGCAGTACTTC.

The rearrangement links TRBV4-1 to TRBJ2-7, with 11 bases that match TRBD1. The V gene end was trimmed by 1 base and the J gene end by 3 bases; junction bases not matched to a gene: 2. Germline V gene sequence: CDR1 MGHRA, CDR2 YSYEKL. This CDR3 region has 15 residues. In DNA form, the CDR3 reads TGCGCCAGCAGCCAAGTGGGGACAGGGGGCTACGAGCAGTACTTC. It specifies CASSQVGTGGYEQYF.

The CDR3 sequence is CASSLAVSEAFF. The CDR3 region has the DNA TGTGCCAGCAGCTTAGCTGTCAGTGAAGCTTTCTTT. The chain links TRBV7-2 to TRBJ1-1, with D unclear. This CDR3 is built from 12 residues. Germline values: CDR1 SGHTA, CDR2 FQGNSA. Trimming cost V 0 bases and J 7 bases, with 6 bases left between them.

J is TRBJ2-7 and V is TRBV7-8; 7 bases agree with TRBD2. Germline trimming cut 2 bases from V and 6 bases from J; bases unmatched to any gene: 10. CDR1 and CDR2 from the germline V gene are SGHVS and FQNEAQ. The CDR3 spans 15 residues. CDR3 region: CASSLRVGRVVEQYF. CDR3 nucleotide sequence: TGTGCCAGCAGCTTACGTGTTGGGAGGGTAGTCGAGCAGTACTTC.

The rearrangement uses TRBV6-6 and TRBJ1-6; possibly TRBD1 for D (5 bases). V was pared by 0 bases and J by 9 bases, with 12 bases between. The CDR3 runs to 15 residues. Germline V gene lookup returns CDR1 MNHNY and CDR2 SVGAGI (reference sequence). Here the CDR3 DNA reads TGTGCCAGCAGTTACTCAACCACCGGGGGTTCACCCCTCCACTTT. Protein sequence: CASSYSTTGGSPLHF.

The chain recombines TRBV5-1 with TRBJ2-1, with TRBD2 matching 10 bases. The CDR3 runs 17 residues. Trimming took 0 bases from V and 7 from J; bases not matched to a gene: 10. From germline, CDR1 is SGHRS and CDR2 YFSETQ. This CDR3 is CASSLVELAGVYNEQFF. The CDR3 coding sequence is TGCGCCAGCAGCTTGGTCGAGCTAGCGGGAGTTTATAATGAGCAGTTCTTC.

This clone has a single count. This chain uses TRBV30 with TRBJ1-5; tentative D call: TRBD1 (5 bases). Deletions cut 2 bases from V and 7 bases from J, with 12 bases between. CDR3 length equals 13 residues. Looked up from germline, CDR1 is GTSNPN and CDR2 is SVGIG (reference sequence). This chain's CDR3 is CAWSQGVGQPQHF. The CDR3 DNA sequence: TGTGCCTGGAGTCAAGGGGTCGGCCAGCCCCAGCATTTT.

This clone has a handful of counts. The V call is TRBV27, the J call TRBJ2-7, with 8 bases matching TRBD1. Trimming took 4 bases from V and 2 from J; bases not matched to a gene: 7. The V gene's germline CDR1 is MNHEY and CDR2 SMNVEV (reference sequence). This CDR3 comprises 15 residues. The CDR3 is CASSSPGQGPYEQYF. In nucleotides, the CDR3 is TGTGCCAGCAGTTCCCCCGGACAGGGCCCCTACGAGCAGTACTTC.

The rearrangement joins TRBV6-1 to TRBJ2-3; TRBD2 aligns across 9 bases. The CDR3 is made up of 16 amino acids. Trimming cost V 1 base and J 8 bases; bases outside gene matches: 10. Germline assignment: CDR1 MNHNS and CDR2 SASEGT. The CDR3 reads CASSEGLDRAGGTQYF. The CDR3 DNA is TGTGCCAGCAGTGAAGGCCTAGACCGAGCGGGGGGTACGCAGTATTTT.

This chain links TRBV18 with TRBJ1-3; 8 nucleotides align to TRBD1. Germline V gene lookup returns CDR1 KGHSH and CDR2 LQKENI. V was clipped by 3 bases and J by 0 bases; unmatched bases: 7. The CDR3 is 17 residues long. Here the CDR3 reads CASSPGTGILSGNTIYF. The CDR3 region has the DNA TGTGCCAGCTCACCCGGGACAGGAATACTCTCTGGAAACACCATATATTTT.

The table lists this clone with a few counts. The rearrangement links TRBV6-5 to TRBJ2-7; 10 nucleotides align to TRBD2. The V and J ends lost 4 bases and 0 bases, in that order; junction bases with no gene match: 6. CDR1 is MNHEY and CDR2 is SVGAGI in the germline V gene. The CDR3 extends over 16 amino acids. The DNA for the CDR3 is TGTGCCAGCAGTTTGTTAGCGGGGGGTTCCTCCTACGAGCAGTACTTC. Residues: CASSLLAGGSSYEQYF.

This clone was seen a few times. V gene TRBV6-6 combines with J gene TRBJ1-4, with no clear D. This CDR3 region has 15 residues. Deletions cut 0 bases from V and 7 bases from J, with 12 bases between. From germline, CDR1 is MNHNY and CDR2 SVGAGI (reference sequence). The CDR3 protein is CASSYSTEFTEKLFF. The CDR3 DNA sequence: TGTGCCAGCAGTTACTCGACGGAGTTTACTGAAAAACTGTTTTTT.

On this clone: The junction differs from germline at one of its ends, possibly a read error. Here the CDR3 reads CASTLDGPSGANGLTF. The CDR3 nucleotides read TGTGCCAGCACCTTAGACGGGCCCTCTGGGGCCAACGGCCTGACTTTC. The chain couples TRBV7-9 to TRBJ2-6, with D possibly matching TRBD1 (5 bases). Germline V gene data show CDR1 as SEHNR and CDR2 as FQNEAQ (reference sequence). CDR3 length equals 16 residues.

As DNA, the CDR3 is TGTGCCAAACCCCGGGACAGGGTGAACATTCAGTACTTC. Residues: CAKPRDRVNIQYF. This chain uses TRBV13 with TRBJ2-4, with 9 bases fitting TRBD1. The CDR3 covers 13 residues. In germline, CDR1 is PRHDT, CDR2 FYEKMQ (reference sequence). The ends lost 10 bases at V and 7 bases at J; junction bases unmatched: 8.

V usage is TRBV11-1 and J usage is TRBJ1-1, with D perhaps matching TRBD1 (5 bases). This CDR3 region has 14 residues. The V end lost 3 bases, the J end lost 5 bases, and 13 bases lay between the germline ends. Germline lookup yields CDR1 SGHAT and CDR2 FQDESV (reference sequence). The DNA of the CDR3 is TGTGCCAGCAGCTTGGGAAGGGGTTGGACTGAAGCTTTCTTT. Translating gives CASSLGRGWTEAFF.